This T cell receptor (beta chain) was recorded in a study of cytomegalovirus exposure and HLA in healthy donors. The study's findings and limits: Cytomegalovirus association was assigned to about 150 TCR beta chains. Analysis was carried out at a later point, and it linked a missense DCLRE1C variant to TCR beta V- and J-gene trimming.

This clone is a singleton in its sample. Its matching antigen is unknown. The CDR3 extends over 16 amino acids. Looked up from germline, CDR1 is SNHLY and CDR2 is FYNNEI. Trimming removed 3 bases from V and 6 bases from J, with 15 bases in between. PCR was performed using 60 Vbeta and 13 Jbeta primers. TCRdb keeps only in-frame clones here, not all; method: immunoSEQ multiplex PCR. The sample lists about 150,000 clones; roughly 84% were seen once. Sequencing input: PBMCs. This receptor was taken from a boy younger than 10 in good health and CMV-seronegative. The chain joins TRBV2 to TRBJ1-6, with a tentative D call TRBD1 (6 bases). The CDR3 spells CASSDRATGTNSPLHF. The CDR3 nucleotides read TGTGCCAGCAGTGATCGCGCCACAGGGACTAATTCACCCCTCCACTTT.